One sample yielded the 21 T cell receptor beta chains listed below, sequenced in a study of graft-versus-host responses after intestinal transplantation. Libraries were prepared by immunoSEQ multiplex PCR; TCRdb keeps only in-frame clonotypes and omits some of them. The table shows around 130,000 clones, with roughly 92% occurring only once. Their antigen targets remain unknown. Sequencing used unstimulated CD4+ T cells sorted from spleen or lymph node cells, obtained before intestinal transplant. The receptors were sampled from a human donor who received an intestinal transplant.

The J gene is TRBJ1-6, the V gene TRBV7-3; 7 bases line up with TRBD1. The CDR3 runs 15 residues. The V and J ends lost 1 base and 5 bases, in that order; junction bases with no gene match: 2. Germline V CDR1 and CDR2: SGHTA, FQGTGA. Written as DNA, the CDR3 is TGTGCCAGCAGCTTAAGGCAGGGGGATAATTCACCCCTCCACTTT. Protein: CASSLRQGDNSPLHF. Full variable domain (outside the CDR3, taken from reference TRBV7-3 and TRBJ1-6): GAGVSQTPSNKVTEKGKYVELRCDPISGHTALYWYRQSLGQGPEFLIYFQGTGAADDSGLPNDRFFAVRPEGSVSTLKIQRTERGDSAVYLCASSLRQGDNSPLHFGNGTRLTVT.

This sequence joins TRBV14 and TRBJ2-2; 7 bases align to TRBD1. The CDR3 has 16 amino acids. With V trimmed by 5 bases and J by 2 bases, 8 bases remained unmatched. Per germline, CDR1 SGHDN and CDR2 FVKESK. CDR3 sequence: CASSTRQGLNTGELFF. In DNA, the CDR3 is TGTGCCAGCAGCACTCGACAGGGTCTAAACACCGGGGAGCTGTTTTTT.

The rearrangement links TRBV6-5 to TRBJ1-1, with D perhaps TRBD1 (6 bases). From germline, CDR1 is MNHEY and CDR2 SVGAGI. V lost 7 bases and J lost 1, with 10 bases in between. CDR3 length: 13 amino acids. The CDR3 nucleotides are TGTGCCAGCACACAGGGTGCGAACACTGAAGCTTTCTTT. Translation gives CASTQGANTEAFF.

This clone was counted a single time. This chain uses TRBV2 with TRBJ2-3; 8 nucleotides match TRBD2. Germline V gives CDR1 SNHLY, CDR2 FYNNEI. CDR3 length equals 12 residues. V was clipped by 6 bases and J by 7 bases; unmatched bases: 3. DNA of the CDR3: TGTGCCAGCAGGACTAGCGCGCATACGCAGTATTTT. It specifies CASRTSAHTQYF.

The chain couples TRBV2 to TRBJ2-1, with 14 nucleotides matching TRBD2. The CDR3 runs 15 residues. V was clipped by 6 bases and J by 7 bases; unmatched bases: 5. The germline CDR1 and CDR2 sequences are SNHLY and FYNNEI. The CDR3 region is CASRRTSGGINEQFF. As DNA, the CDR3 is TGTGCCAGCAGGAGGACTAGCGGGGGGATAAATGAGCAGTTCTTC.

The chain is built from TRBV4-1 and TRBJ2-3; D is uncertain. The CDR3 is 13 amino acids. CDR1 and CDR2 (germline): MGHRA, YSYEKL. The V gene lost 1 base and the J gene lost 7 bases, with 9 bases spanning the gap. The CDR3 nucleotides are TGCGCCAGCAGCCAAGCGTCAGAAAATACGCAGTATTTT. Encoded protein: CASSQASENTQYF.

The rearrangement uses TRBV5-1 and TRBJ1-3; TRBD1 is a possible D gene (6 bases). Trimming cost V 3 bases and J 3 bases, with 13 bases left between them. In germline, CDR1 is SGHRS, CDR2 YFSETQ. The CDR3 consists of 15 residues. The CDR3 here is CASSSSGTFGNTIYF. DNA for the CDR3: TGCGCCAGCAGCTCCTCCGGGACATTTGGAAACACCATATATTTT.

The CDR3 spells CASSFSRLARGEQFF. CDR3 bases: TGTGCCAGCAGCTTCTCTCGGCTAGCAAGAGGTGAGCAGTTCTTC. The V call is TRBV7-3, the J call TRBJ2-1, with a possible D match to TRBD2 (5 bases). The CDR3 loop spans 15 amino acids. Trimming cost V 3 bases and J 9 bases, with 18 bases left between them. Germline V CDR1 and CDR2: SGHTA, FQGTGA.

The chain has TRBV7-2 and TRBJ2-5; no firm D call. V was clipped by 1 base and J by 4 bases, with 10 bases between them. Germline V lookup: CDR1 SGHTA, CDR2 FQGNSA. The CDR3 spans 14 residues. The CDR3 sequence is CASSLDLRLETQYF. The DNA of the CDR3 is TGTGCCAGCAGCTTAGATTTAAGGCTAGAGACCCAGTACTTC.

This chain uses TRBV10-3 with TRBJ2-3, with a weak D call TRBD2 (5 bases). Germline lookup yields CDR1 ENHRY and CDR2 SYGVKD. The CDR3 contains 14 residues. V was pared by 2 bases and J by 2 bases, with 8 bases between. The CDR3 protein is CAISETRHTDTQYF. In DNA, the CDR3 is TGTGCCATCAGTGAGACTAGACACACAGATACGCAGTATTTT.

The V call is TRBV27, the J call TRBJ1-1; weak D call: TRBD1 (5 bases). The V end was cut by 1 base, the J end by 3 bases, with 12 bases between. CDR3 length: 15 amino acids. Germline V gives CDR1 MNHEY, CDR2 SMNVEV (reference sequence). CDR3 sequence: CASSLFPWGYTEAFF. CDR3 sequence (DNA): TGTGCCAGCAGTTTATTCCCGTGGGGGTACACTGAAGCTTTCTTT.

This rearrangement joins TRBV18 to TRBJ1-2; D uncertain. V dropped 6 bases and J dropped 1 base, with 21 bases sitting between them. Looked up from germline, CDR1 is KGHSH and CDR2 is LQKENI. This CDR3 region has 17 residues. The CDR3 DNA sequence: TGTGCCAGCTCCGATCGGCAGGCCAGTGTAGGTAACTATGGCTACACCTTC. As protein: CASSDRQASVGNYGYTF. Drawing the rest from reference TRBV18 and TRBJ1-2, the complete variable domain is NAGVMQNPRHLVRRRGQEARLRCSPMKGHSHVYWYRQLPEEGLKFMVYLQKENIIDESGMPKERFSAEFPKEGPSILRIQQVVRGDSAAYFCASSDRQASVGNYGYTFGSGTRLTVV.

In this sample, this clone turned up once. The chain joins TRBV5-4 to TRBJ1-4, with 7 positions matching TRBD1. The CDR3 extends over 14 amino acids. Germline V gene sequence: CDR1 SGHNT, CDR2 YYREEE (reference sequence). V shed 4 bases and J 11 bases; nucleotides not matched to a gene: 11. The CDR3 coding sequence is TGTGCCAGCAGCCCGGGACAGCCTTCGCCTAAACTGTTTTTT. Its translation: CASSPGQPSPKLFF.

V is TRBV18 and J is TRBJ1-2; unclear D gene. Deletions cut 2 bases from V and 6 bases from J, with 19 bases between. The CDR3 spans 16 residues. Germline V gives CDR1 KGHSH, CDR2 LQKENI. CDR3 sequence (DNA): TGTGCCAGCTCACCAACCTTCTACATGGAGAAGAATGGCTACACCTTC. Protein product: CASSPTFYMEKNGYTF. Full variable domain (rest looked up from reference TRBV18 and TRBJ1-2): NAGVMQNPRHLVRRRGQEARLRCSPMKGHSHVYWYRQLPEEGLKFMVYLQKENIIDESGMPKERFSAEFPKEGPSILRIQQVVRGDSAAYFCASSPTFYMEKNGYTFGSGTRLTVV.

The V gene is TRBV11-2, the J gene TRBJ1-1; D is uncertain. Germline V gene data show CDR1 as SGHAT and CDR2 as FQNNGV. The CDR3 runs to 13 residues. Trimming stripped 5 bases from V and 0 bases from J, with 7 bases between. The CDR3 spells CASSQTLNTEAFF. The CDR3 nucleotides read TGTGCCAGCAGCCAGACATTGAACACTGAAGCTTTCTTT.

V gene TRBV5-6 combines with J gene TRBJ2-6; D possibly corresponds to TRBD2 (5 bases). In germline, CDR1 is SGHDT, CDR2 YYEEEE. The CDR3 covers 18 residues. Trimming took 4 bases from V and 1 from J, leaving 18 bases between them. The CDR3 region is CASSRRRGEGSGANVLTF. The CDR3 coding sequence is TGTGCCAGCAGCCGCCGCAGAGGCGAGGGTTCTGGGGCCAACGTCCTGACTTTC.

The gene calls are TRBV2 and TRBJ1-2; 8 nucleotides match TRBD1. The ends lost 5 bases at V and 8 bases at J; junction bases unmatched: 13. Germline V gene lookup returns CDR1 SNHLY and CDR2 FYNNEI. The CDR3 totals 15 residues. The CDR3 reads CASSINLQGAEGYTF. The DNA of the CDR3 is TGTGCCAGCAGTATCAACCTTCAGGGGGCTGAGGGCTACACCTTC.

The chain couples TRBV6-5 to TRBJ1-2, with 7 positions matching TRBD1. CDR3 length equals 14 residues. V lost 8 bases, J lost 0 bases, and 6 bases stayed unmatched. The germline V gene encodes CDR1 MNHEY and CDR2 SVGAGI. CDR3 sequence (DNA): TGTGCCAGCGGAGGGACAGCGTCTAACTATGGCTACACCTTC. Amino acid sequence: CASGGTASNYGYTF.

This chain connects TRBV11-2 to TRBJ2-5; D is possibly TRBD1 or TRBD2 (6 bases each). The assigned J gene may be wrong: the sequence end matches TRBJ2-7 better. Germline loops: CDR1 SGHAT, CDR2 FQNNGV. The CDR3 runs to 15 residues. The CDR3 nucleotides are TGTGCCAGCAGCTTAGGTCTCTGGGGGGCTAACGAGCAGTACTTC. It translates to CASSLGLWGANEQYF.

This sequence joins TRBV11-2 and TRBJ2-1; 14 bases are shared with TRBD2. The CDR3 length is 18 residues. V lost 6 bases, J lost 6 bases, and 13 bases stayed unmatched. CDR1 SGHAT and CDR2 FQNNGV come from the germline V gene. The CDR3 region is CASSFRTGTSGGGNEQFF. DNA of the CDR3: TGTGCCAGCAGTTTCCGAACTGGGACTAGCGGGGGTGGCAATGAGCAGTTCTTC.

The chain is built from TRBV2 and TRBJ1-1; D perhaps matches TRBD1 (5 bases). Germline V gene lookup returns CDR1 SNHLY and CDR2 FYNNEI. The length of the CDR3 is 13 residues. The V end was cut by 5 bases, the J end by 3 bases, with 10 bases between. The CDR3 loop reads CASSNVGDTEAFF. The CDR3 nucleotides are TGTGCCAGCAGTAACGTAGGGGACACTGAAGCTTTCTTT.